This T cell receptor beta chain was sequenced for a study of naive and memory T cell subsets. This clonotype appeared a few times. Its target is not known. The SP2 primer and nested alpha and beta constant region primers amplified ligated cDNA in four rounds. Alpha and beta constant region primers primed reverse transcription for blood and skin samples. TCRdb re-called the UMI-ligation and nested PCR reads with MiXCR, one entry per CDR3 protein. The sample contains more than 20,000 distinct CDR3 sequences, 6% of which appear only once. As to treatment: skin biopsy from PPD injection site in Mantoux-positive individual. TCR cDNA received a 3' ligated oligonucleotide that carried a UMI. Looked up from germline, CDR1 is SEHNR and CDR2 is FQNEAQ (reference sequence). Trimming removed 5 bases from V and 1 base from J; junction bases left unmatched: 6. The CDR3 runs to 16 residues. The study, taken as a whole, reports: TCR transcript changes with activation or differentiation may affect this RNA method. Tuberculin site TCR excess was interpreted as type IV hypersensitivity infiltration.

The chain is built from TRBV7-9 and TRBJ2-7, with 12 bases that match TRBD2. The sample consisted of skin, taken from a tuberculin skin test site. This receptor was taken from an adult in good health. CDR3 DNA: TGTGCCAGCAGCCCAGGGACTAGCGGGCTATCCTACGAGCAGTACTTC. It specifies CASSPGTSGLSYEQYF.